Only a few counts were recorded for the clone carrying this T cell receptor (beta chain). The CDR3 is 16 residues long. Trimming removed 4 bases from V and 2 bases from J, with 18 bases in between. Per germline, CDR1 MDHEN and CDR2 SYDVKM. This record belongs to a study of blood T cell repertoires in COVID-19. Whole-study context: PBMCs, B-cell-depleted T cells, or T cells provided the cDNA or gDNA that made up the material.

Produced via immunoSEQ multiplex PCR; TCRdb's table is partial and in-frame only. The sample shows a few hundred thousand clones, about 80% of them seen only once. The chain uses TRBV28 and TRBJ2-7; D is possibly TRBD1 (5 bases). The receptor was isolated from a human donor in a cohort sampled during active COVID-19. Source material: peripheral blood. The CDR3: CASSSLGAGVPYEQYF. Written as DNA, the CDR3 is TGTGCCAGCAGTTCCCTTGGGGCAGGCGTTCCCTACGAGCAGTACTTC.